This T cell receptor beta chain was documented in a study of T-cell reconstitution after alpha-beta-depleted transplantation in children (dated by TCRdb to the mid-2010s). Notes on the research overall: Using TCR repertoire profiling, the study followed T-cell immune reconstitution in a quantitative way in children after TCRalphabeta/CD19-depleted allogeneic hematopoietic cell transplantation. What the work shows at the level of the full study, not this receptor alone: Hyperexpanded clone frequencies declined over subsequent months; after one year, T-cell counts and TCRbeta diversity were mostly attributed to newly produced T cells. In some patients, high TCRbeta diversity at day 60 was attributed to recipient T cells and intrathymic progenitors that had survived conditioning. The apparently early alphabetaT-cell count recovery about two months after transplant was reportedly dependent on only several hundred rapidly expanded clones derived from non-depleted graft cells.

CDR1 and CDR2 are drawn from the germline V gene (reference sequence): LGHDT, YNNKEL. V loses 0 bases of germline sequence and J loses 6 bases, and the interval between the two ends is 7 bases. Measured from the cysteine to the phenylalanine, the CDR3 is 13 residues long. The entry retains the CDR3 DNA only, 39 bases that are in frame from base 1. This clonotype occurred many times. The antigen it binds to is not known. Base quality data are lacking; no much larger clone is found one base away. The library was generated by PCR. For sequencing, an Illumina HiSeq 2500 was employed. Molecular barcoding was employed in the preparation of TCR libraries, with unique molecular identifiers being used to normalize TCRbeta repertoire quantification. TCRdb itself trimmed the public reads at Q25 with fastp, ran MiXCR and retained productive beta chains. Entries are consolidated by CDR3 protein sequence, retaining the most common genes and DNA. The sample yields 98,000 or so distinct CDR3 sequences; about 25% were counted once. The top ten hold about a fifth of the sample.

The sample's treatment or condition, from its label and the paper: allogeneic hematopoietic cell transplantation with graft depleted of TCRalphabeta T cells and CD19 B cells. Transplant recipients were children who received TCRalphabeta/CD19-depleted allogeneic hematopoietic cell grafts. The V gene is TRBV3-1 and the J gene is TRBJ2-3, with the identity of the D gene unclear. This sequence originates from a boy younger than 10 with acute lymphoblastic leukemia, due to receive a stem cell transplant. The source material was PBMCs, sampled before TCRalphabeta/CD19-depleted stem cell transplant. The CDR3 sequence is CASSQDLRDTQYF. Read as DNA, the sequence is TGTGCCAGCAGCCAAGATCTCCGCGATACGCAGTATTTT.